This T cell receptor beta chain was retrieved from a study of OX40 agonist ivuxolimab in advanced cancers. The CDR3 has 15 residues. Germline CDR1 reads SNHLY; CDR2 reads FYNNEI. The J segment lost 4 bases and the V segment lost 6 bases, leaving 6 bases of the junction unmatched. The data were produced by immunoSEQ multiplex PCR, yet TCRdb's version contains in-frame clones alone and is incomplete. The data hold approximately 70,000 clones, with around 85% observed a single time. Study-wide results and caveats: The authors also found low normalized T-cell clonal expansion in some nonresponders.

Details on this clone: The antigen remains unidentified.

The sample here was CD4+ or CD8+ T cells sorted from blood, taken in a trial of the OX40 agonist ivuxolimab. V gene TRBV2 combines with J gene TRBJ2-2; TRBD1 agrees at 9 bases. This TCR derives from an adult with an advanced solid tumor such as melanoma, head and neck, liver or kidney cancer. For the CDR3, the DNA is TGTGCCAGCAGAGACGGGACAGGGATCACCGGGGAGCTGTTTTTT. Encoded protein: CASRDGTGITGELFF.